This section outlines one TCR beta chain sequence together with its context. Per the original methods: From reference gene primer amplification, estimates of nucleated cell counts were derived. The table came from immunoSEQ multiplex PCR; TCRdb's copy has only in-frame clones and leaves some out. V and J calls plus clone size are reproduced from that table; the DNA served to infer D and trimming. Of about 250,000 clones in the sample, approximately 86% were seen once. This record comes from a study of blood T cell repertoires in COVID-19. Germline CDR1 is ENHRY and CDR2 is SYGVKD. CDR3 length: 14 residues. The V end lost 7 bases, the J end lost 0 bases, and 12 bases lay between the germline ends.

The chain links TRBV10-3 to TRBJ1-2; the D is unclear. The sequenced material came from PBMCs or T cells enriched from blood (not recorded which). The TCR sequence derives from a woman between 45 and 65 years old who had recovered from COVID-19. The CDR3 sequence: CAITDTKTNYGYTF. The CDR3, as DNA: TGTGCCATCACAGACACGAAGACTAACTATGGCTACACCTTC.